Listed below are T cell receptor beta chains from one sample, sequenced in a study of T cell repertoires in cytomegalovirus infection. Each CDR3 protein is one row after TCRdb ran MiXCR on the reads. The repertoire holds about 320,000 distinct CDR3 sequences, with over 7.5% as singletons. The sequenced sample was PBMCs. These receptors all stem from a human donor in good health (CMV status not recorded). Some clones in this sample may be carry-over from other donors' samples. The CDR3 runs from the conserved cysteine through the conserved F or W. A D gene is named only where the DNA matches it firmly. Only part of the rows carry a size: once, few, many, or a class if the clone is expanded.

cdr3_nt	cdr3_aa	d_call	clone_size	j_call	v_call
TGTGCCAGCTCACCATCAGGGGATACTCAGCCCCAGCATTTT	CASSPSGDTQPQHF	.	.	TRBJ1-5	TRBV18
TGTGCCAGCAGCATAAAGGGGAATCAGCCCCAGCATTTT	CASSIKGNQPQHF	.	few	TRBJ1-5	TRBV7-9
TGCAGCGGCCAGGGGGGTAACACCGGGGAGCTGTTTTTT	CSGQGGNTGELFF	.	many	TRBJ2-2	TRBV20-1
TGTGCCAGCAGTTCGCGCGTGCTCCGGGACAGGCCGTCGCTATATGGCTACACCTTC	CASSSRVLRDRPSLYGYTF	TRBD1	.	TRBJ1-2	TRBV27
TGTGCCAGCAACCTTAAAGCGTATCCTAGCGGAGCGAACCAAGAGACCCAGTACTTC	CASNLKAYPSGANQETQYF	TRBD2	many	TRBJ2-5	TRBV7-2
TGTGCCAGCAGACCCGGACAGGGCAATCAGCCCCAGCATTTT	CASRPGQGNQPQHF	TRBD1	.	TRBJ1-5	TRBV6-1
TGTGCCAGCAGTTTAGCCAAGAAGACCCAGTACTTC	CASSLAKKTQYF	.	few	TRBJ2-5	TRBV12-3/TRBV12-4
TGCGCCAGCAGCTCGGGACTAGCGGAGCCCCAAGAGACCCAGTACTTC	CASSSGLAEPQETQYF	TRBD2	few	TRBJ2-5	TRBV5-1
TGTGCCGCGGGGGAGTTGAGTCCCCAGTACTTC	CAAGELSPQYF	TRBD2	.	TRBJ2-5	TRBV19
TGTGCCAGCAGCTTAGTCTTAATTTTATGGAATCAGCCCCAGCATTTT	CASSLVLILWNQPQHF	.	many	TRBJ1-5	TRBV7-6
TGTGCCAGCAGTGATCTGCGATTCGGAGGGTACAATGAGCAGTTCTTC	CASSDLRFGGYNEQFF	.	.	TRBJ2-1	TRBV6-1
TGTGCCAGCAGAGCGCCGGGACAGGGGGAGCCCCAGCATTTT	CASRAPGQGEPQHF	TRBD1	.	TRBJ1-5	TRBV6-6
TGTGCCAGTACCGACAGCTACGAGCAGTACTTC	CASTDSYEQYF	.	few	TRBJ2-7	TRBV6-2/TRBV6-3
TGTGCCAGCAGTGAAGGGGGGGGAGTCCTCTATGGCTACACCTTC	CASSEGGGVLYGYTF	.	.	TRBJ1-2	TRBV6-1
TGTGCCAGCAGCTTGCTAGAAACTGGGGCCAACGTCCTGACTTTC	CASSLLETGANVLTF	.	many	TRBJ2-6	TRBV5-4
TGTGCCAGCAGCTCCCGGGGCCATGATTCACCCCTCCACTTT	CASSSRGHDSPLHF	.	.	TRBJ1-6	TRBV6-6
TGTGCCAGCAGCCCGGGGCCGGGACAGGGTGGCACCGGGGAGCTGTTTTTT	CASSPGPGQGGTGELFF	TRBD1	many	TRBJ2-2	TRBV7-6
TGTGCCAGTAGCGTTACTGACACTGAAGCTTTCTTT	CASSVTDTEAFF	.	few	TRBJ1-1	TRBV19
TGTGCCAGCAGTCACGGACAGGATCCAACTAATGAAAAACTGTTTTTT	CASSHGQDPTNEKLFF	TRBD1	few	TRBJ1-4	TRBV6-2/TRBV6-3
TGTGCCAGCAGCTTAACCCTAGCGGGATCCGGGGAGCTGTTTTTT	CASSLTLAGSGELFF	TRBD2	many	TRBJ2-2	TRBV7-2
TGTGCCAGCAGAATTGGGACAGACCAGCCCCAGCATTTT	CASRIGTDQPQHF	TRBD1	few	TRBJ1-5	TRBV6-1
TGTGCCACCGGTCCCAGGACTAGGTCATACAATGAGCAATTCTTC	CATGPRTRSYNEQFF	TRBD2	.	TRBJ2-1	TRBV19
TGTGCCAGCAGTTCCCGGGGGGATGAGCAGTTCTTC	CASSSRGDEQFF	TRBD2	few	TRBJ2-1	TRBV12-3/TRBV12-4
TGTGCCAGCAGCCACGGCGGAGGGGCCGGACTTAATTCACCCCTCCACTTT	CASSHGGGAGLNSPLHF	.	many	TRBJ1-6	TRBV7-2
TGTGCCAGCAGTATGTTAGGGACAAACACCGGGGAGCTGTTTTTT	CASSMLGTNTGELFF	.	many	TRBJ2-2	TRBV28
TGTGCCAGCAGCCTCCAGGCCCCTGGAAACACCATATATTTT	CASSLQAPGNTIYF	.	many	TRBJ1-3	TRBV2
TGTGCCAGCAGCTTAGTAAGTCTGGGCTACAATGAGCAGTTCTTC	CASSLVSLGYNEQFF	.	many	TRBJ2-1	TRBV11-2
TGCAGCCTCCCGACAGCGAAGGAGACCCAGTACTTC	CSLPTAKETQYF	.	.	TRBJ2-5	TRBV20-1
TGTGCCAGCAGCCCAGGGGGAGGGTCCTACAATGAGCAGTTCTTC	CASSPGGGSYNEQFF	.	.	TRBJ2-1	TRBV6-2/TRBV6-3
TGCGCCAGCAGCCAACTTACTAGCGGGAGTCCAAGGCGGACAGATACGCAGTATTTT	CASSQLTSGSPRRTDTQYF	TRBD2	many	TRBJ2-3	TRBV4-1
TGTGCCAGCAGTTTGCGCGGATGGAATAATGAAAAACTGTTTTTT	CASSLRGWNNEKLFF	.	few	TRBJ1-4	TRBV12-3/TRBV12-4
TGTGCCAGCAGCTCCGTCGGCTACACCTTC	CASSSVGYTF	.	many	TRBJ1-2	TRBV7-9
TGCAGTGCGAGACAGGGTTGGAGCAATCAGCCCCAGCATTTT	CSARQGWSNQPQHF	TRBD1	.	TRBJ1-5	TRBV20-1
TGTGCCAGCAGCCACCGAAGGACGGAACCACTAGCCAAAAACATTCAGTACTTC	CASSHRRTEPLAKNIQYF	.	.	TRBJ2-4	TRBV7-9
TGCGCCAGCAGCCAAGAAATACTAGCGGGAGGCTTTTGGGTCACCGGGGAGCTGTTTTTT	CASSQEILAGGFWVTGELFF	TRBD2	.	TRBJ2-2	TRBV4-3
TGTGCCAGCAGCCGTATTGAGGGGGGTCAAGAGACCCAGTACTTC	CASSRIEGGQETQYF	.	many	TRBJ2-5	TRBV7-2
TGTGCCAGCAGCTTTGTTCTAGCGGGAGATAATGAGCAGTTCTTC	CASSFVLAGDNEQFF	TRBD2	many	TRBJ2-1	TRBV7-9
TGCAGTGCTAGTCCCGGCCCCGATACGCAGTATTTT	CSASPGPDTQYF	.	.	TRBJ2-3	TRBV20-1
TGCGCCAGCAGCCGAGAAATCCCCGGGGCGCTTAACTATGGCTACACCTTC	CASSREIPGALNYGYTF	.	few	TRBJ1-2	TRBV4-1
TGTGCCAGCAGACTGACAGCGCTTGAAGCTTTCTTT	CASRLTALEAFF	.	.	TRBJ1-1	TRBV6-2/TRBV6-3
TGTGCCAGCAGTCAATCGACAAATTCCTACGAGCAGTACTTC	CASSQSTNSYEQYF	.	many	TRBJ2-7	TRBV27
TGTGCCAGCAGTTTTTTTAGCGGGGGCTCCTACAATGAACCGTTCTTC	CASSFFSGGSYNEPFF	TRBD2	.	TRBJ2-1	TRBV7-9
TGTGCCAGCAGCTTAGGGGGGTACGAGCAGTTCTTC	CASSLGGYEQFF	.	many	TRBJ2-1	TRBV7-2
TGTGCCAGCAGTGAAGGGAGGGGGGAACAGCCCCAGCATTTT	CASSEGRGEQPQHF	.	many	TRBJ1-5	TRBV6-1
TGTGCCAGCAGTACACCCACTTCTAATGAAAAACTGTTTTTT	CASSTPTSNEKLFF	.	.	TRBJ1-4	TRBV12-3/TRBV12-4
TGCAGTGCCCCAATAGTAGGGATTACTTCCTACGAGCAGTACTTC	CSAPIVGITSYEQYF	.	few	TRBJ2-7	TRBV20-1
TGTGCCAGCAGTCCCCACGGCGGCAGGGGGCGGACCGGGGAGCTGTTTTTT	CASSPHGGRGRTGELFF	TRBD1	many	TRBJ2-2	TRBV11-2
TGTGCCAGCAGCCGCGTTGGGGGGGAGAACGAGCAGTACTTC	CASSRVGGENEQYF	TRBD2	few	TRBJ2-7	TRBV6-5
TGTGCCAGCAGGTTACCGGGAGTTTCAGATACGCAGTATTTT	CASRLPGVSDTQYF	.	many	TRBJ2-3	TRBV7-2
TGTGCCAGCAGCTTAAAGTCCGGGGGGGCAGCATACAATGAGCAGTTCTTC	CASSLKSGGAAYNEQFF	TRBD2	few	TRBJ2-1	TRBV7-3
TGCGCCAGCAGCCAAGTAGCGGAGGGCTACAATGAGCAGTTCTTC	CASSQVAEGYNEQFF	.	.	TRBJ2-1	TRBV4-1
TGCGCCAGCAGCCAAGATGGGGGGGGCCGGTGGGATGGCTACACCTTC	CASSQDGGGRWDGYTF	.	.	TRBJ1-2	TRBV4-1
TGTGCCAGGGGGAGGACAGGGACTACCTACAATGAGCAGTTCTTC	CARGRTGTTYNEQFF	.	many	TRBJ2-1	TRBV2